The next 26 T cell receptor beta chains were all read from a single sample in a study of T cells in Graves' hyperthyroidism and ophthalmopathy. From RNA transcripts, TCR beta CDR3 regions were amplified. The primer set for the first-round RT-PCR of the TCR CDR3 was HTBI. TCRdb used MiXCR to reprocess the multiplex PCR reads, holding one entry per CDR3 protein. This table has over 700,000 distinct CDR3 sequences, about 35% appearing once. Source material: blood. These receptors all come from a woman aged 40 to 50 with Graves' hyperthyroidism.

This clonotype has a count of ten or more. The genes are TRBV19 and TRBJ1-5, with a tentative D call TRBD1 (5 bases). The CDR3 runs 15 residues. Trimming cost V 6 bases and J 2 bases, with 14 bases left between them. Germline V gives CDR1 LNHDA, CDR2 SQIVND (reference sequence). Here the CDR3 reads CASRPDGGGNQPQHF. CDR3 coding DNA: TGTGCCAGTAGACCGGACGGGGGGGGCAATCAGCCCCAGCATTTT.

This clonotype came up a few times. The junction differs from germline at one of its ends, possibly a read error. The J gene is TRBJ1-1, the V gene TRBV11-1; D call uncertain. The length of the CDR3 is 14 residues. CDR1 and CDR2 (germline): SGHAT, FQDESV (reference sequence). CDR3: CVSSLALLDTEAFF. The CDR3, as DNA: TGTGTCAGCAGCTTAGCGCTTTTAGACACAGAAGCTTTCTTT. Together with reference TRBV11-1 and TRBJ1-1, the CDR3 gives the full variable domain: EAEVAQSPRYKITEKSQAVAFWCDPISGHATLYWYRQILGQGPELLVQFQDESVVDDSQLPKDRFSAERLKGVDSTLKIQPAELGDSAMYLCVSSLALLDTEAFFGQGTRLTVV.

The J gene is TRBJ1-1, the V gene TRBV28; possible D gene TRBD1, 5 bases. The CDR3 sequence is 13 residues long. CDR1 MDHEN and CDR2 SYDVKM come from the germline V gene. Deletions cut 1 base from V and 8 bases from J, with 11 bases between. The CDR3 sequence: CASSLSRQGEAFF. The CDR3 nucleotides are TGTGCCAGCAGTTTATCGAGGCAGGGCGAAGCTTTCTTT.

The chain uses TRBV4-3 and TRBJ1-6; D is undetermined. V was pared by 1 base and J by 8 bases, with 12 bases between. CDR1 and CDR2 from the germline V gene are LGHNA and YSLEER. CDR3 length equals 15 residues. CDR3 protein: CASSQVIQEYSPLHF. CDR3 in DNA: TGCGCCAGCAGCCAAGTTATCCAGGAATATTCACCCCTCCACTTT.

CDR3 coding DNA: TGTGCCAGCAGTCCCCTGGCGGGTCAAACCTACGAGCAGTACTTC. This codes for CASSPLAGQTYEQYF. J is TRBJ2-7 and V is TRBV7-2, with TRBD2 as a possible D gene (5 bases). Germline CDR1 is SGHTA and CDR2 is FQGNSA. V lost 6 bases to trimming and J lost 2 bases, with 17 bases between them. The CDR3 has 15 residues.

This clonotype was seen at least ten times. This chain connects TRBV12-3 or TRBV12-4 to TRBJ1-5; D is unresolved. There are 17 residues in the CDR3. V was clipped by 3 bases and J by 0 bases, with 15 bases between them. For the CDR3, the DNA is TGTGCCAGCAGTTTCGCGGCAGCGACATATAGCAATCAGCCCCAGCATTTT. Its translation: CASSFAAATYSNQPQHF.

This clonotype was observed a handful of times. This sequence joins TRBV6-5 and TRBJ2-5; 7 nucleotides line up with TRBD1. J lost 3 bases, V lost 4 bases, and 8 bases had no gene match. CDR3 length: 15 amino acids. Looked up from germline, CDR1 is MNHEY and CDR2 is SVGAGI. Here the CDR3 DNA reads TGTGCCAGCAGTTCCCCCCCCGGGACAGAAGAGACCCAGTACTTC. As protein: CASSSPPGTEETQYF.

This clonotype occurred a few times. The chain combines TRBV5-6 with TRBJ2-7, with 11 bases identical to TRBD2. CDR3 size: 20 residues. The junction had 19 bases not matched to a gene; V was cut back by 4 bases and J by 1 base. CDR1 is SGHDT and CDR2 is YYEEEE in the germline V gene. CDR3 amino acids: CASSGVGLAGTITGSYEQYF. CDR3 bases: TGTGCCAGCAGCGGTGTAGGACTAGCGGGCACCATCACGGGGTCCTACGAGCAGTACTTC.

The rearrangement uses TRBV2 and TRBJ1-2; D unresolved. Germline CDR1 SNHLY, CDR2 FYNNEI. V gave up 8 bases and J gave up 7 bases, with 17 bases separating them. This CDR3 is built from 13 residues. The DNA for the CDR3 is TGTGCCAGCTTAGATAATAGGGCAGCTGGCTACACCTTC. It codes for CASLDNRAAGYTF.

CDR3 protein: CASNSGTGGGDTQYF. In nucleotides, the CDR3 is TGTGCCAGCAATTCCGGGACAGGGGGCGGTGATACGCAGTATTTT. V gene TRBV12-3 or TRBV12-4 combines with J gene TRBJ2-3; TRBD1 matches 12 bases. V lost 7 bases to trimming and J lost 6 bases; unmatched junction nucleotides: 8. The CDR3 covers 15 residues.

The chain couples TRBV12-3 or TRBV12-4 to TRBJ1-4; 8 bases are a match to TRBD1. CDR3 length: 18 amino acids. Germline trimming cut 6 bases from V and 0 bases from J; bases unmatched to any gene: 12. Written as DNA, the CDR3 is TGTGCCAGCAGGACCAGGAACAGGGGGACCGCAACTAATGAAAAACTGTTTTTT. Its protein is CASRTRNRGTATNEKLFF.

This clonotype was detected many times. The chain combines TRBV19 with TRBJ1-6; 9 bases agree with TRBD1. The trim removed 9 bases at V and 9 bases at J, leaving 9 bases unmatched. This CDR3 comprises 14 residues. Looked up from germline, CDR1 is LNHDA and CDR2 is SQIVND (reference sequence). CDR3 bases: TGTGCCAGCCAGACAGGGGGTTTCGGTTCACCCCTCCACTTT. Translated, it gives CASQTGGFGSPLHF.

This clonotype was seen only once. V is TRBV20-1 and J is TRBJ2-5; D is possibly TRBD1 (5 bases). Germline lookup yields CDR1 DFQATT and CDR2 SNEGSKA (reference sequence). Trimming took 7 bases from V and 3 from J, leaving 12 bases between them. CDR3 length: 12 residues. DNA of the CDR3: TGCAGTGTCCGGAAGGGGAAAGAGACCCAGTACTTC. Protein: CSVRKGKETQYF.

This clonotype was seen a few times. The CDR3 is CASSQDLGAAGANVLTF. DNA of the CDR3: TGTGCCAGCAGCCAAGATCTCGGGGCGGCTGGGGCCAACGTCCTGACTTTC. This chain links TRBV3-1 with TRBJ2-6; tentatively, D is TRBD1 or TRBD2 (5 bases each). Germline CDR1 reads LGHDT; CDR2 reads YNNKEL (reference sequence). The length of the CDR3 is 17 residues. Trimming took 0 bases from V and 2 from J, leaving 11 bases between them.

On this clonotype: The junction differs from germline at one of its ends, possibly a read error. V usage is TRBV7-3 and J usage is TRBJ2-1, with 10 bases matching TRBD1. Germline values: CDR1 SGHTA, CDR2 FQGTGA. The CDR3 runs 14 residues. The CDR3 DNA reads TGTGCCGGCAGCGGGACAGGGGTCAATAATGAGCAGTTCTTC. This encodes CAGSGTGVNNEQFF.

The rearrangement links TRBV6-6 to TRBJ2-7; maybe TRBD2 (6 bases). The CDR3 is made up of 13 amino acids. The V and J ends lost 6 bases and 3 bases respectively, with 12 bases between them. From germline, CDR1 is MNHNY and CDR2 SVGAGI (reference sequence). The CDR3 loop reads CASSKGRNYEQYF. CDR3 sequence (DNA): TGTGCCAGCAGCAAGGGGAGGAACTACGAGCAGTACTTC.

This clonotype was seen at least ten times. The rearrangement joins TRBV12-3 or TRBV12-4 to TRBJ1-2; 7 nucleotides align to TRBD1. The CDR3 runs 15 residues. Losses at the gene ends were 6 bases for V and 8 bases for J; bases not matched to a gene: 15. The CDR3 here is CASRGTGQKQWGYTF. The CDR3 region has the DNA TGTGCCAGCAGGGGGACGGGACAGAAACAATGGGGCTACACCTTC.

As to this clonotype: Mismatch with germline at one junction end may stem from a read error. The genes are TRBV10-3 and TRBJ2-7, with D uncertain. The CDR3 is 14 residues long. Germline V gene lookup returns CDR1 ENHRY and CDR2 SYGVKD. Here the CDR3 reads CASSFGRVIYEQYF. The CDR3 region has the DNA TGTGCCAGCAGTTTTGGAAGGGTAATATACGAGCAGTACTTC.

Regarding this clonotype: A much bigger clone sits one base away, suggesting this may be a read error. This chain joins TRBV11-2 and TRBJ2-5, with 7 bases fitting TRBD1. V shed 4 bases and J 9 bases; nucleotides not matched to a gene: 11. The CDR3 totals 14 residues. Germline CDR1 is SGHAT and CDR2 is FQNNGV. CDR3 sequence (DNA): TGTGCCAGCAGCTCCACAGGGGCTGTCGAGGCCCAGTACTTC. Amino acid sequence: CASSSTGAVEAQYF.

The V gene is TRBV10-3, the J gene TRBJ1-4; 10 bases line up with TRBD1. Germline CDR1 is ENHRY and CDR2 is SYGVKD. The CDR3 totals 13 residues. Trimming removed 10 bases from V and 8 bases from J; junction bases left unmatched: 7. This chain's CDR3 is CASRDRGREKLFF. CDR3 nucleotide sequence: TGTGCCAGCAGGGACAGGGGAAGGGAAAAACTGTTTTTT.

This clonotype was counted many times. The V call is TRBV29-1, the J call TRBJ2-2; possibly TRBD1 for D (5 bases). The germline V gene encodes CDR1 SQVTM and CDR2 ANQGSEA. The V end lost 4 bases, the J end lost 3 bases, and 9 bases lay between the germline ends. CDR3 length: 13 residues. The CDR3 DNA is TGCAGCGTTGGGATAGGGGACACCGGGGAGCTGTTTTTT. This gives the protein CSVGIGDTGELFF.

The J gene is TRBJ1-3, the V gene TRBV9, with D tentatively TRBD1 (5 bases). CDR1 SGDLS and CDR2 YYNGEE come from the germline V gene. Trimming stripped 0 bases from V and 8 bases from J, with 21 bases between. This CDR3 comprises 17 residues. This CDR3 reads CASSVDRQGVGGDTIYF. CDR3 sequence (DNA): TGTGCCAGCAGCGTAGATCGGCAGGGCGTCGGGGGAGACACCATATATTTT. The full variable domain, rest sourced from reference TRBV9 and TRBJ1-3, is DSGVTQTPKHLITATGQRVTLRCSPRSGDLSVYWYQQSLDQGLQFLIQYYNGEERAKGNILERFSAQQFPDLHSELNLSSLELGDSALYFCASSVDRQGVGGDTIYFGEGSWLTVV.

The J gene is TRBJ2-7, the V gene TRBV7-9, with TRBD2 matching 10 bases. The assigned J gene may be wrong: the sequence end matches TRBJ2-1 better. The CDR3 is 16 residues long. Germline CDR1 SEHNR, CDR2 FQNEAQ (reference sequence). The CDR3 protein is CASSLVSVAGGDEQFF. CDR3 DNA: TGTGCCAGCAGCTTGGTCTCTGTAGCGGGGGGAGATGAGCAGTTCTTC.

The V call is TRBV28, the J call TRBJ2-7; D gene ambiguous. Germline V CDR1 and CDR2: MDHEN, SYDVKM. V dropped 2 bases and J dropped 7 bases, with 9 bases sitting between them. The CDR3 is 12 amino acids. CDR3: CASSLGSQEQYF. The CDR3 region has the DNA TGTGCCAGCAGTTTAGGGTCGCAAGAGCAGTACTTC.

This chain connects TRBV5-1 to TRBJ1-1, with 10 bases matching TRBD1. The J segment lost 4 bases and the V segment lost 5 bases, leaving 5 bases of the junction unmatched. CDR1 is SGHRS and CDR2 is YFSETQ in the germline V gene. The CDR3 runs to 14 residues. CDR3 nucleotide sequence: TGCGCCAGCAGGTCCGGGACAGGGGCCACTGAAGCTTTCTTT. The encoded protein is CASRSGTGATEAFF.

This clonotype has a count of ten or more. V usage is TRBV5-1 and J usage is TRBJ1-6; D gene uncertain. CDR3 length equals 16 residues. Germline assignment: CDR1 SGHRS and CDR2 YFSETQ. The V end lost 1 base, the J end lost 9 bases, and 17 bases lay between the germline ends. CDR3: CASSLSTLEIVSPLHF. CDR3 bases: TGCGCCAGCAGCTTGTCGACGTTGGAGATAGTTTCACCCCTCCACTTT.